The 18 T cell receptor beta chains below all came from one sample that was sequenced in a study of cytomegalovirus exposure and HLA in healthy donors. The primer mix had 60 Vbeta and 13 Jbeta primers. Clones were read by immunoSEQ multiplex PCR, and TCRdb kept only the in-frame ones, dropping some. This sample has 95,000 to 120,000 clones, with around 68% found just once. The sample was PBMCs. The receptors shown here come from a woman between 35 and 50 years old in good health and CMV-seropositive.

This chain links TRBV6-4 with TRBJ2-3, with D maybe TRBD1 (6 bases). The ends were cut back, 6 bases at V and 5 bases at J, with 6 bases in the middle. The CDR3 covers 11 residues. Germline V CDR1 and CDR2: MRHNA, SNTAGT. The CDR3 DNA sequence: TGTGCCAGCAGACAGGGAGATACGCAGTATTTT. This sequence encodes CASRQGDTQYF.

The chain combines TRBV12-5 with TRBJ1-1; 8 nucleotides match TRBD1. Germline loops: CDR1 LGHNT, CDR2 FRNRAP. This CDR3 is built from 15 residues. For the CDR3, the DNA is TGTGGTTCACGAGGGGGACAGGTTCGTTTCACTGAAGCTTTCTTT. It is translated as CGSRGGQVRFTEAFF.

CDR3 residues: CASSPTGSSRAFF. CDR3 nucleotides: TGTGCCAGCAGTCCCACAGGTTCCAGCAGGGCTTTCTTT. The V gene is TRBV6-4, the J gene TRBJ1-1, with D possibly TRBD1 on 5 matching bases. Germline V gene lookup returns CDR1 MRHNA and CDR2 SNTAGT. Trimming took off 5 bases at V and 11 bases at J, with 18 bases between the two ends. CDR3 length: 13 residues.

This chain uses TRBV23-1 with TRBJ1-1; TRBD1 matches at 9 bases. TRBV23-1 is reported as an ORF; its role is uncertain. CDR3 size: 16 residues. The V gene end was trimmed by 2 bases and the J gene end by 4 bases; junction bases not matched to a gene: 8. In nucleotides, the CDR3 is TGCGCCAGCAGTCAAATCGGGACAGGGAGGGCCACTGAAGCTTTCTTT. Amino acids: CASSQIGTGRATEAFF.

The chain couples TRBV5-8 to TRBJ2-5; 9 bases are a match to TRBD1. The germline gives CDR1 SGHTS, CDR2 YDEGEE. V dropped 0 bases and J dropped 2; count of bases not matched to a gene: 2. The CDR3 has 15 residues. DNA for the CDR3: TGTGCCAGCAGCTTGGGACAGGGGGAGCAAGAGACCCAGTACTTC. Amino acid sequence: CASSLGQGEQETQYF. The whole variable domain, remainder taken from reference TRBV5-8 and TRBJ2-5, is EAGVTQSPTHLIKTRGQQATLRCSPISGHTSVYWYQQALGLGLQFLLWYDEGEERNRGNFPPRFSGRQFPNYSSELNVNALELEDSALYLCASSLGQGEQETQYFGPGTRLLVL.

This chain uses TRBV19 with TRBJ1-1; 9 bases line up with TRBD1. The CDR3 runs to 15 residues. The J segment lost 2 bases and the V segment lost 7 bases, leaving 8 bases of the junction unmatched. Germline V lookup: CDR1 LNHDA, CDR2 SQIVND (reference sequence). CDR3 sequence: CASIPGQGTNTEAFF. For the CDR3, the DNA is TGTGCCAGTATCCCCGGACAGGGGACAAACACTGAAGCTTTCTTT.

This clone was counted between two and nine times. The rearrangement joins TRBV19 to TRBJ1-6, with D perhaps matching TRBD1 (6 bases). V lost 6 bases to trimming and J lost 4 bases, with 10 bases between them. CDR3 length: 14 residues. The germline V gene has CDR1 LNHDA and CDR2 SQIVND (reference sequence). The CDR3 is CASRQGLYNSPLHF. The CDR3 DNA follows: TGTGCCAGTAGACAGGGATTGTATAATTCACCCCTCCACTTT.

This chain links TRBV5-4 with TRBJ1-2; D gene uncertain. Germline V gene lookup returns CDR1 SGHNT and CDR2 YYREEE (reference sequence). V was cut by 4 bases and J by 5 bases, with 9 bases left in between. This CDR3 is 12 amino acids long. CDR3 region: CASSRERYGYTF. The CDR3 region has the DNA TGTGCCAGCAGCCGGGAGAGATATGGCTACACCTTC.

The V and J genes are TRBV5-6 and TRBJ1-1; 8 nucleotides align to TRBD1. Germline CDR1 is SGHDT and CDR2 is YYEEEE. V lost 4 bases and J lost 0; bases outside the gene matches: 5. The CDR3 extends over 15 amino acids. The CDR3 DNA reads TGTGCCAGCAGCGCCCGGGACAGGATGAACACTGAAGCTTTCTTT. Translating it yields CASSARDRMNTEAFF.

V and J are TRBV2 and TRBJ2-2; the D gene is possibly TRBD2 (6 bases). CDR3 length: 14 amino acids. The V end lost 8 bases, the J end lost 6 bases, and 16 bases lay between the germline ends. Germline-derived CDR1 and CDR2 are SNHLY and FYNNEI. The CDR3 protein is CASGGDGRPGELFF. Written as DNA, the CDR3 is TGTGCCAGCGGAGGGGACGGGCGCCCCGGGGAGCTGTTTTTT.

CDR3 region: CASRLAVGYEQYF. CDR3 bases: TGTGCCAGCAGGCTAGCGGTAGGTTACGAGCAGTACTTC. The chain uses TRBV6-5 and TRBJ2-7; TRBD2 aligns across 7 bases. CDR1 and CDR2 (germline): MNHEY, SVGAGI. CDR3 length: 13 residues. V shed 6 bases and J 4 bases; nucleotides not matched to a gene: 6.

The CDR3 DNA reads as TGTGCCTGGATGATAAGCGGACTCCATTACGAGCAGTACTTC. Translation: CAWMISGLHYEQYF. V is TRBV30 and J is TRBJ2-7; possible D gene TRBD2, 5 bases. Germline V gene sequence: CDR1 GTSNPN, CDR2 SVGIG (reference sequence). The length of the CDR3 is 14 residues. Trimming cost V 4 bases and J 4 bases, with 17 bases left between them.

The V and J genes are TRBV6-6 and TRBJ1-5, with D perhaps matching TRBD1 (6 bases). Deletions cut 5 bases from V and 3 bases from J, with 11 bases between. The CDR3 loop spans 14 amino acids. Germline V gene sequence: CDR1 MNHNY, CDR2 SVGAGI (reference sequence). The CDR3 loop is CASSPGQNNQPQHF. The CDR3 DNA is TGTGCCAGCAGTCCCGGACAGAACAATCAGCCCCAGCATTTT.

This clone has a handful of counts. The chain combines TRBV28 with TRBJ2-6; 7 nucleotides match TRBD1. CDR1 and CDR2 (germline): MDHEN, SYDVKM. The CDR3 runs 16 residues. The V gene end was trimmed by 5 bases and the J gene end by 0 bases; junction bases not matched to a gene: 4. CDR3 bases: TGTGCCAGCAGTCCGTGGGACAGCTCTGGGGCCAACGTCCTGACTTTC. Amino acid sequence: CASSPWDSSGANVLTF.

The V gene is TRBV5-4, the J gene TRBJ1-4, with TRBD1 identical over 8 bases. Germline V CDR1 and CDR2: SGHNT, YYREEE (reference sequence). The CDR3 is made up of 15 amino acids. V lost 3 bases, J lost 4 bases, and 5 bases stayed unmatched. The CDR3 sequence is CASSSGQGGNEKLFF. DNA for the CDR3: TGTGCCAGCAGCTCCGGACAGGGTGGTAATGAAAAACTGTTTTTT.

The V gene is TRBV9, the J gene TRBJ2-3; D perhaps matches TRBD2 (6 bases). This CDR3 has 14 amino acids. Looked up from germline, CDR1 is SGDLS and CDR2 is YYNGEE. Trimming took 3 bases from V and 5 from J, leaving 13 bases between them. CDR3 bases: TGTGCCAGCAGCGGGAGGGCCCCTGGAGATACGCAGTATTTT. Protein: CASSGRAPGDTQYF.

This clone has a handful of counts. The CDR3 reads CATTRLLNTEAFF. The CDR3 coding sequence is TGTGCCACCACAAGACTGTTGAACACTGAAGCTTTCTTT. The chain has TRBV15 and TRBJ1-1; D remains ambiguous. V was pared by 7 bases and J by 0 bases, with 9 bases between. CDR1 and CDR2 from the germline V gene are LNHNV and YYDKDF (reference sequence). This CDR3 is 13 amino acids long.

V usage is TRBV18 and J usage is TRBJ2-7, with D perhaps TRBD1 (5 bases). This CDR3 contains 13 residues. Trimming took 6 bases from V and 6 from J, leaving 15 bases between them. Germline assignment: CDR1 KGHSH and CDR2 LQKENI. The CDR3 is CASSSQGSSEQYF. The CDR3 DNA reads as TGTGCCAGCTCCTCGCAGGGCAGCTCCGAGCAGTACTTC.